This entry features one TCR beta chain sequence. Individuals aged roughly 18 to 100 years were recruited from roughly 22 US areas. Cohort 3 donors were reported recovered after two negative PCRs, clearance, or symptom resolution. In germline, CDR1 is LGHNA, CDR2 YNFKEQ. Trimming took 1 base from V and 6 from J, leaving 16 bases between them. The CDR3 runs to 15 residues. The entry originates in a study of blood T cell repertoires in COVID-19. The data were produced by immunoSEQ multiplex PCR, yet TCRdb's version contains in-frame clones alone and is incomplete. The repertoire holds approximately 200,000 clones, with roughly 77% as singletons.

Sequenced sample: PBMCs or T cells enriched from blood (not recorded which). V is TRBV4-2 and J is TRBJ2-7; D unclear. The TCR was taken from a man aged 35-49 years who had recovered from COVID-19. CDR3 in amino acids: CASSQAQLSLGEQYF. CDR3 in DNA: TGTGCCAGCAGCCAAGCCCAACTAAGTTTGGGCGAGCAGTACTTC.